This T cell receptor beta chain was identified during a study of identical twins. CDR3 length: 13 amino acids. Germline V lookup: CDR1 SNHLY, CDR2 FYNNEI. Deletions cut 4 bases from V and 9 bases from J, with 13 bases between. Template switching (which added a universal primer site) was used, and cDNA carried unique molecular identifiers. Each CDR3 protein is one row after TCRdb ran MiXCR on the 5' RACE reads. The data contain around 300,000 distinct CDR3 sequences, approximately 8% of them seen just once; the ten biggest clones take up more than 2%. This clonotype came up many times. In addition, the sample was reused for a study of yellow fever vaccine responses in identical twins.

The chain couples TRBV2 to TRBJ2-1, with D possibly TRBD2 on 6 matching bases. The sequenced sample was memory (CD45RO+) T cells sorted from blood. This receptor was taken from a woman aged 18-35 years in good health. DNA of the CDR3: TGTGCCAGCAGTGGATTTGCGGGAACTGAGCAGTTCTTC. Protein: CASSGFAGTEQFF. Full variable domain (outside the CDR3, taken from reference TRBV2 and TRBJ2-1): EPEVTQTPSHQVTQMGQEVILRCVPISNHLYFYWYRQILGQKVEFLVSFYNNEISEKSEIFDDQFSVERPDGSNFTLKIRSTKLEDSAMYFCASSGFAGTEQFFGPGTRLTVL.